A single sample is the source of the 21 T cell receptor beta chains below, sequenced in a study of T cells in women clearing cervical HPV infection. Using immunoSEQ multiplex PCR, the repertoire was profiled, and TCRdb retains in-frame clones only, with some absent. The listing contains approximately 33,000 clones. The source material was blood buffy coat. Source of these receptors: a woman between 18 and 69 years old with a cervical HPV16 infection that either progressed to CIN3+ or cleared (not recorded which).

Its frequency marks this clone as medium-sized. The sequenced CDR3 bases are TGTGCCAGTAGCGAGGGGAGCACAGATACG. Residues: CASSEGSTDT. The whole CDR3 sequence is CASSEGSTDTQYF. This sequence joins TRBV19 and TRBJ2-3; D possibly matches TRBD1 or TRBD2 (5 bases each). The read ends 3 residues before the CDR3 terminus; that terminus is restored from the germline J gene. The CDR3 totals 13 residues. The germline gives CDR1 LNHDA, CDR2 SQIVND (reference sequence). The ends were cut back, 6 bases at V and 0 bases at J, with 7 bases in the middle. Filled out from reference TRBV19 and TRBJ2-3, the complete variable domain reads DGGITQSPKYLFRKEGQNVTLSCEQNLNHDAMYWYRQDPGQGLRLIYYSQIVNDFQKGDIAEGYSVSREKKESFPLTVTSAQKNPTAFYLCASSEGSTDTQYFGPGTRLTVL.

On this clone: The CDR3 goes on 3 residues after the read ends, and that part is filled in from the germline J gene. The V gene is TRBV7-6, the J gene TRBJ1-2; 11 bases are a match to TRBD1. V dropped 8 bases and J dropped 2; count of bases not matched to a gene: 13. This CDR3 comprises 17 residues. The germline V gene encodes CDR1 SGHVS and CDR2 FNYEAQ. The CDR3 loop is CASGRAPGTGGNYGYTF. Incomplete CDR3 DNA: TGTGCCAGCGGCCGCGCCCCCGGGACAGGGGGGAACTATGGC.

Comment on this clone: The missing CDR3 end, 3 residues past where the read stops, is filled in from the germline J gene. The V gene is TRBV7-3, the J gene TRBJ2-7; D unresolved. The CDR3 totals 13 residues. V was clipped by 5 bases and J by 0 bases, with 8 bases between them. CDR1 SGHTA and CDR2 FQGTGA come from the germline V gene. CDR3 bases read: TGTGCCAGCAGCCTCTCCCCCTCCTACGAG. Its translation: CASSLSPSYE. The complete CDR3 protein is CASSLSPSYEQYF. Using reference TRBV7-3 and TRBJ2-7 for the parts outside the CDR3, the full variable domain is GAGVSQTPSNKVTEKGKYVELRCDPISGHTALYWYRQSLGQGPEFLIYFQGTGAADDSGLPNDRFFAVRPEGSVSTLKIQRTERGDSAVYLCASSLSPSYEQYFGPGTRLTVT.

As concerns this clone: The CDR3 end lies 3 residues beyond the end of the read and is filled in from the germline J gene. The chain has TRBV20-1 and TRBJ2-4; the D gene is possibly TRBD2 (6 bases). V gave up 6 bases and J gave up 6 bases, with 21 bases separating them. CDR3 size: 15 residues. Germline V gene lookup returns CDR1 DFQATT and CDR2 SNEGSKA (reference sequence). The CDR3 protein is CSAGTGTSRGNIQYF. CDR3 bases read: TGCAGTGCCGGAACTGGGACTTCCCGGGGAAACATT.

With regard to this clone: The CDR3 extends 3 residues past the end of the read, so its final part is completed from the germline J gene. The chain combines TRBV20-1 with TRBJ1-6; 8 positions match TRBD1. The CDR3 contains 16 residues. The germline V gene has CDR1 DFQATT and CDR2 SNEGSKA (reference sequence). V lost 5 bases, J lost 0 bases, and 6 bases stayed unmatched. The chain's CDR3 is CSAPDRASSYNSPLHF. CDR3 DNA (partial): TGCAGTGCTCCGGACAGGGCGAGCTCCTATAATTCACCC.

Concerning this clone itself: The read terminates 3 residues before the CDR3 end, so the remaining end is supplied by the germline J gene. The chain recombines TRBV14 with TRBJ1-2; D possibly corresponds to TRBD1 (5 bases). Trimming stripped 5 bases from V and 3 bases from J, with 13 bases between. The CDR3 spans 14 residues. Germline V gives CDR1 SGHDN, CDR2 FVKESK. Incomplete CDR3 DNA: TGTGCCAGCAGCATCCAGGGTGTGGACTATGGC. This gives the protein CASSIQGVDYG. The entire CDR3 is CASSIQGVDYGYTF. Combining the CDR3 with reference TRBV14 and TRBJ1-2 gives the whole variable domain EAGVTQFPSHSVIEKGQTVTLRCDPISGHDNLYWYRRVMGKEIKFLLHFVKESKQDESGMPNNRFLAERTGGTYSTLKVQPAELEDSGVYFCASSIQGVDYGYTFGSGTRLTVV.

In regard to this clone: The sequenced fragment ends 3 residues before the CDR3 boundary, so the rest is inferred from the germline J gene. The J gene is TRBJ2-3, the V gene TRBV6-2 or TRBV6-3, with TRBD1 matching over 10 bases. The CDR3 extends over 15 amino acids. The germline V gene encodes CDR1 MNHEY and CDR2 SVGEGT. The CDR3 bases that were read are TGTGCCAGCAGTTACCCGGGACAGGGGAGGGTCTCG. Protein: CASSYPGQGRVS. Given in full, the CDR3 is CASSYPGQGRVSQYF.

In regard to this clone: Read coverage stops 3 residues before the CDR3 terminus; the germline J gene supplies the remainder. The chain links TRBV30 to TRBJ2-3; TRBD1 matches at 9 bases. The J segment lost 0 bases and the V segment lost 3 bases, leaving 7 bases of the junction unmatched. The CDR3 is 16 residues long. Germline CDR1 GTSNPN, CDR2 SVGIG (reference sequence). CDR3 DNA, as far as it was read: TGTGCCTGGAGGGATCGGACAGGGGCTAGCACAGATACG. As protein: CAWRDRTGASTDT. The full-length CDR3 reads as CAWRDRTGASTDTQYF.

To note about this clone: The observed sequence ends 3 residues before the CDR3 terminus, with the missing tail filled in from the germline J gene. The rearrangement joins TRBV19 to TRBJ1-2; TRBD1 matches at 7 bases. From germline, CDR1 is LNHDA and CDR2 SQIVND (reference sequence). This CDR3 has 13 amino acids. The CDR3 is CASSTTGTDTYTF. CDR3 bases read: TGTGCCAGTAGTACGACGGGGACAGATACC.

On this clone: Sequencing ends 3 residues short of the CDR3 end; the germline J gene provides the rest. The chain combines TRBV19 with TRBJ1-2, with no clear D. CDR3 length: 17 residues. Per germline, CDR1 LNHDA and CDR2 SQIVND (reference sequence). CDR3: CASSIPSSGSLSYDYTF. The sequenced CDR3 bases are TGTGCCAGTAGTATTCCATCTAGCGGGAGCCTCTCCTACGAC.

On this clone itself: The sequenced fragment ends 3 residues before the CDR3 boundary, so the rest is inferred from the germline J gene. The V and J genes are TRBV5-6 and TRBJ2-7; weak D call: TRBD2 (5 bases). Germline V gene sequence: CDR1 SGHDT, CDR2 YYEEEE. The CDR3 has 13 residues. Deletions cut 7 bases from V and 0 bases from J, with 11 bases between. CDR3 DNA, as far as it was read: TGTGCCAGCGAGGACTTGGACTCCTACGAG. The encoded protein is CASEDLDSYE. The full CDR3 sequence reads CASEDLDSYEQYF.

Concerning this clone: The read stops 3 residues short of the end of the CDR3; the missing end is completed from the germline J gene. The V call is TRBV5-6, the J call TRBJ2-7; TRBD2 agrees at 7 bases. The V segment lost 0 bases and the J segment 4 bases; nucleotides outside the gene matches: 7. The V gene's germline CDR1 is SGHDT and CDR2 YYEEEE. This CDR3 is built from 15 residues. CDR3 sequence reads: CASSLVGGGRYEQYF. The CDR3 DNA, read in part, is TGTGCCAGCAGCTTGGTTGGCGGCGGGAGATACGAG.

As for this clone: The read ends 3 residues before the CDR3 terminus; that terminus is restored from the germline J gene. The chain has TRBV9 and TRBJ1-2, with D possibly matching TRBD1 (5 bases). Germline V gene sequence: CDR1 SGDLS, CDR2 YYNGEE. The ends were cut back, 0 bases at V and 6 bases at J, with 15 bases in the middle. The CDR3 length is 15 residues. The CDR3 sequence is CASSVGPSGHDGYTF. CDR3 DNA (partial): TGTGCCAGCAGCGTAGGGCCCTCAGGACATGATGGC.

The part of the CDR3 DNA that was read is TGCAGTGCTACCGGCAGGGGGCTAAATGAG. Amino acid sequence: CSATGRGLNE. The full CDR3 protein reads CSATGRGLNEQFF. This rearrangement joins TRBV20-1 to TRBJ2-1; 8 nucleotides line up with TRBD1. The read finishes 3 residues shy of the CDR3 end, and the germline J gene is used to complete it. The ends lost 4 bases at V and 7 bases at J; junction bases unmatched: 6. The CDR3 runs 13 residues. Germline values: CDR1 DFQATT, CDR2 SNEGSKA (reference sequence).

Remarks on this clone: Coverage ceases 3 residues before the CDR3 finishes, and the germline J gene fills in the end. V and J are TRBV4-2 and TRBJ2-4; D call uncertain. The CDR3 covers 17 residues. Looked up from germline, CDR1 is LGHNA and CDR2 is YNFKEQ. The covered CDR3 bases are TGTGCCAGCAGCCAAGACTCTACACGCTACTCTAACTATGGT. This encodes CASSQDSTRYSNYG. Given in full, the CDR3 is CASSQDSTRYSNYGQYF.

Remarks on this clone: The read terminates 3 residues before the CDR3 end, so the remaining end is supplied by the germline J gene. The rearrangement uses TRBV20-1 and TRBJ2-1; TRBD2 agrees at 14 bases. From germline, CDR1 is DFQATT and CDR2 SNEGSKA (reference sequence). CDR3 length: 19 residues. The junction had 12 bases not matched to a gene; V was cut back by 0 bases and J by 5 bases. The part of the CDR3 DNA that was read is TGCAGTGCTAGAGATCGGACTAGCGGGAGGTCTCTGTCCCACAATGAG. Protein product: CSARDRTSGRSLSHNE. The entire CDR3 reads CSARDRTSGRSLSHNEQFF.

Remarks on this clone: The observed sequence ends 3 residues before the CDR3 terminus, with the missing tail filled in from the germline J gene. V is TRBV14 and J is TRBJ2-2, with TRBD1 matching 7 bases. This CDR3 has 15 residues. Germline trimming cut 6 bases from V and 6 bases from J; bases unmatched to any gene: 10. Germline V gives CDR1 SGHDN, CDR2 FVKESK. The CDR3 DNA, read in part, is TGTGCCAGCAGATACCGGGACAGTCTTTCCGGGGAG. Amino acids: CASRYRDSLSGE. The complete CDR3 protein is CASRYRDSLSGELFF.

CDR3 DNA (partial): TGTGCCATCAGTGAGTCAGCTGGTAATGAAAAA. Protein sequence: CAISESAGNEK. The CDR3 in its entirety is CAISESAGNEKLFF. The rearrangement joins TRBV10-3 to TRBJ1-4; D is uncertain. Read sequence stops 3 residues before the CDR3 end, and the germline J gene provides the missing end. CDR1 is ENHRY and CDR2 is SYGVKD in the germline V gene. Trimming took off 0 bases at V and 4 bases at J, with 6 bases between the two ends. The CDR3 contains 14 residues.

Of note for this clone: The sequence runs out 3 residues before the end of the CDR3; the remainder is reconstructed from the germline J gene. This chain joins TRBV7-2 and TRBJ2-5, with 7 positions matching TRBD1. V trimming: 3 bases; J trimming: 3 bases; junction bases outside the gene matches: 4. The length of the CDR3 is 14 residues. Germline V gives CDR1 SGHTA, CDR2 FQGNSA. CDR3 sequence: CASSFFDREETQYF. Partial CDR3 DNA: TGTGCCAGCAGCTTCTTCGACAGGGAAGAGACC. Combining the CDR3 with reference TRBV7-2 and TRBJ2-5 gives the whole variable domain GAGVSQSPSNKVTEKGKDVELRCDPISGHTALYWYRQSLGQGLEFLIYFQGNSAPDKSGLPSDRFSAERTGGSVSTLTIQRTQQEDSAVYLCASSFFDREETQYFGPGTRLLVL.

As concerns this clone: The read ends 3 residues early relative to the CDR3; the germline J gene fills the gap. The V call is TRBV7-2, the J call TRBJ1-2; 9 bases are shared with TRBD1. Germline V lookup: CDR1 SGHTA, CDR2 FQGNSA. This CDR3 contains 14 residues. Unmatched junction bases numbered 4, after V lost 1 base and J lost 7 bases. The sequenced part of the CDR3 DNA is TGTGCCAGCAGCTTAGGGACAGGGGACGGTGGC. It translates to CASSLGTGDGG. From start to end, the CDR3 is CASSLGTGDGGYTF.

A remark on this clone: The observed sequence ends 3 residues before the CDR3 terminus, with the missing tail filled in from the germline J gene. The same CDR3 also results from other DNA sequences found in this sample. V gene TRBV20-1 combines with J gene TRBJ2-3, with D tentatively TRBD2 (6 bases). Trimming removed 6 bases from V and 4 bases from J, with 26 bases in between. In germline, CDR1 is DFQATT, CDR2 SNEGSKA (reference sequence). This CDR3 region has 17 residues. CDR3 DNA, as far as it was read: TGCAGTGCCCGATCGGCACGCTCTAGCGCAGGGTCAGATACG. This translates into CSARSARSSAGSDT. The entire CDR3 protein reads CSARSARSSAGSDTQYF.